This entry lists 26 T cell receptor beta chains sequenced from one sample in a study of cytomegalovirus exposure and HLA in healthy donors. 13 Jbeta primers and 60 Vbeta primers were used for the PCR. Generated by immunoSEQ multiplex PCR, the TCRdb table keeps only in-frame clones and is missing some. This repertoire shows some 180,000 clones, roughly 87% found once; its top ten account for around 0.25%. Source material: PBMCs. The source of these receptors is a girl less than two years old in good health and CMV-seronegative.

J is TRBJ1-2 and V is TRBV7-8, with 10 bases fitting TRBD1. CDR1 and CDR2 from the germline V gene are SGHVS and FQNEAQ. After removal of 4 bases from V and 3 bases from J, the junction contained 8 bases not matched to a gene. The CDR3 sequence is 16 residues long. The CDR3 coding sequence is TGTGCCAGCAGCTCGACCCTTGGACAGGGGGACTATGGCTACACCTTC. Its protein product is CASSSTLGQGDYGYTF.

The genes are TRBV5-1 and TRBJ2-7; TRBD1 aligns across 7 bases. This CDR3 contains 14 residues. The germline gives CDR1 SGHRS, CDR2 YFSETQ. V dropped 4 bases and J dropped 4; count of bases not matched to a gene: 8. The CDR3 reads CASSPQGSKYEQYF. The DNA for the CDR3 is TGCGCCAGCAGCCCACAGGGGTCTAAGTACGAGCAGTACTTC.

The V call is TRBV5-1, the J call TRBJ1-3; 7 positions agree with TRBD1. Germline V gene sequence: CDR1 SGHRS, CDR2 YFSETQ. V dropped 3 bases and J dropped 1; count of bases not matched to a gene: 10. The CDR3 covers 17 residues. The CDR3 protein is CASSYHSSDRSGNTIYF. The CDR3 DNA follows: TGCGCCAGCAGCTACCATTCCTCGGACAGGTCTGGAAACACCATATATTTT.

The chain has TRBV19 and TRBJ2-7, with TRBD2 identical over 12 bases. The CDR3 covers 14 residues. Germline V gene sequence: CDR1 LNHDA, CDR2 SQIVND (reference sequence). Trimming removed 7 bases from V and 2 bases from J; junction bases left unmatched: 3. The CDR3, as DNA: TGTGCCAGTAAACTAGCGGGAGGCCCCTACGAGCAGTACTTC. This encodes CASKLAGGPYEQYF.

The chain is built from TRBV4-1 and TRBJ2-7, with D uncertain. Germline V lookup: CDR1 MGHRA, CDR2 YSYEKL. V was cut by 0 bases and J by 3 bases, with 9 bases left in between. This CDR3 contains 14 residues. The CDR3 sequence is CASSQDESVYEQYF. The CDR3 bases are TGCGCCAGCAGCCAAGATGAAAGCGTCTACGAGCAGTACTTC.

The rearrangement joins TRBV10-3 to TRBJ2-2, with D possibly TRBD1 on 6 matching bases. This CDR3 is built from 12 residues. Germline values: CDR1 ENHRY, CDR2 SYGVKD. Trimming removed 4 bases from V and 7 bases from J, with 7 bases in between. CDR3 sequence: CAISVGGGELFF. The CDR3 coding sequence is TGTGCCATCAGTGTAGGGGGCGGGGAGCTGTTTTTT.

This clone has a single count. V gene TRBV18 combines with J gene TRBJ1-5, with D perhaps matching TRBD1 (6 bases). This CDR3 has 16 amino acids. V lost 1 base and J lost 11, with 21 bases in between. Germline V CDR1 and CDR2: KGHSH, LQKENI. Here the CDR3 DNA reads TGTGCCAGCTCACCACGGGGGCAGGTCCCCTTTGGATCCCAGCATTTT. Its translation: CASSPRGQVPFGSQHF.

V is TRBV5-1 and J is TRBJ2-3; TRBD2 matches at 9 bases. The junction had 13 bases not matched to a gene; V was cut back by 0 bases and J by 8 bases. Germline V CDR1 and CDR2: SGHRS, YFSETQ. The CDR3 contains 17 residues. The DNA for the CDR3 is TGCGCCAGCAGCTTGGACGCGGGGGGGCTCCAACTAGGTACGCAGTATTTT. Translation: CASSLDAGGLQLGTQYF.

The genes are TRBV4-1 and TRBJ2-7; 8 bases are a match to TRBD2. This CDR3 spans 16 amino acids. The J segment lost 3 bases and the V segment lost 1 base, leaving 8 bases of the junction unmatched. Germline lookup yields CDR1 MGHRA and CDR2 YSYEKL. CDR3 sequence reads: CASSQGFGTRLYEQYF. The CDR3 nucleotides are TGCGCCAGCAGCCAAGGATTCGGGACTAGACTCTACGAGCAGTACTTC.

The chain employs TRBV27 and TRBJ2-2; D remains unclear. The CDR3 loop spans 13 amino acids. Trimming shortened V by 1 base and J by 5 bases, and 5 bases separated the two germline ends. Germline V CDR1 and CDR2: MNHEY, SMNVEV (reference sequence). This CDR3 reads CASSLLLTGELFF. The CDR3 DNA follows: TGTGCCAGCAGTTTATTACTTACCGGGGAGCTGTTTTTT.

Remarks on this clone: Additional DNA sequences in this sample encode the identical CDR3. The rearrangement links TRBV20-1 to TRBJ2-7, with D possibly TRBD2 on 6 matching bases. V lost 3 bases and J lost 4, with 7 bases in between. The germline V gene encodes CDR1 DFQATT and CDR2 SNEGSKA (reference sequence). CDR3 length: 11 residues. The CDR3 is CSARRDYEQYF. The CDR3 nucleotides read TGCAGTGCTAGGCGGGATTACGAGCAGTACTTC.

About this clone: A junction boundary mismatches the germline segment, possibly from a read error. The CDR3 DNA follows: TGTTCCAGCAGCCTCCAGGGGACAGGGGTCCGAAACACCATATATTTT. It is translated as CSSSLQGTGVRNTIYF. The chain recombines TRBV7-9 with TRBJ1-3, with 10 nucleotides matching TRBD1. This CDR3 region has 16 residues. CDR1 is SEHNR and CDR2 is FQNEAQ in the germline V gene (reference sequence).

The DNA of the CDR3 is TGTGCCAGCAGCTTGGGGAGCAGTCCCCCATACTCCTACGAGCAGTACTTC. Translation gives CASSLGSSPPYSYEQYF. The V call is TRBV11-1, the J call TRBJ2-7, with D possibly TRBD2 on 5 matching bases. Between the trimmed V and J ends, which lost 3 bases and 0 bases, there was a span of 18 bases. Germline V gives CDR1 SGHAT, CDR2 FQDESV (reference sequence). CDR3 length: 17 residues.

The chain employs TRBV10-3 and TRBJ2-1, with 8 positions matching TRBD2. The germline CDR1 and CDR2 sequences are ENHRY and SYGVKD. The trim removed 11 bases at V and 5 bases at J, leaving 8 bases unmatched. CDR3 size: 13 residues. The CDR3 is CAGAGGPNNEQFF. CDR3 bases: TGTGCCGGCGCGGGAGGACCGAACAATGAGCAGTTCTTC.

The J gene is TRBJ2-5, the V gene TRBV15, with D tentatively TRBD1 (5 bases). Per germline, CDR1 LNHNV and CDR2 YYDKDF (reference sequence). With 0 bases removed from V and 5 bases from J, the gap between germline ends came to 13 bases. The CDR3 is 15 amino acids. The CDR3 bases are TGTGCCACCAGCAGAGATTTCAGGGATCGGGAGACCCAGTACTTC. Translation: CATSRDFRDRETQYF.

The rearrangement uses TRBV10-3 and TRBJ1-1; D ambiguous. There are 13 residues in the CDR3. Germline-derived CDR1 and CDR2 are ENHRY and SYGVKD. Deletions cut 4 bases from V and 1 base from J, with 7 bases between. This CDR3 reads CAISGRGNTEAFF. Written as DNA, the CDR3 is TGTGCCATCAGTGGGCGGGGGAACACTGAAGCTTTCTTT.

The rearrangement joins TRBV30 to TRBJ2-2; perhaps TRBD2 as D (5 bases). The CDR3 length is 16 residues. V was clipped by 2 bases and J by 4 bases, with 17 bases between them. Germline assignment: CDR1 GTSNPN and CDR2 SVGIG (reference sequence). DNA for the CDR3: TGTGCCTGGAGTAGGCCGGCTAGCAAGCTCACCGGGGAGCTGTTTTTT. It specifies CAWSRPASKLTGELFF.

The rearrangement uses TRBV5-4 and TRBJ2-3, with 8 positions matching TRBD1. Unmatched junction bases numbered 2, after V lost 2 bases and J lost 3 bases. The CDR3 totals 14 residues. Germline-derived CDR1 and CDR2 are SGHNT and YYREEE (reference sequence). The CDR3 sequence is CASSFRTGTDTQYF. In DNA, the CDR3 is TGTGCCAGCAGCTTCCGGACAGGGACAGATACGCAGTATTTT.

The chain couples TRBV13 to TRBJ2-7, with 7 bases fitting TRBD2. The CDR3 loop spans 15 amino acids. Looked up from germline, CDR1 is PRHDT and CDR2 is FYEKMQ (reference sequence). V trimming: 6 bases; J trimming: 0 bases; junction bases outside the gene matches: 8. The CDR3 coding sequence is TGTGCCAGCAGAGCGTTGGGGGGGAGCTCCTACGAGCAGTACTTC. Amino acids: CASRALGGSSYEQYF. The variable domain in full, completed from reference TRBV13 and TRBJ2-7, reads AAGVIQSPRHLIKEKRETATLKCYPIPRHDTVYWYQQGPGQDPQFLISFYEKMQSDKGSIPDRFSAQQFSDYHSELNMSSLELGDSALYFCASRALGGSSYEQYFGPGTRLTVT.

J is TRBJ2-5 and V is TRBV6-5; TRBD2 matches at 8 bases. V was clipped by 2 bases and J by 3 bases; unmatched bases: 8. Germline V lookup: CDR1 MNHEY, CDR2 SVGAGI. The CDR3 has 16 amino acids. CDR3 coding DNA: TGTGCCAGCAGTTACCAGCTCCGGGGGGGGAAAGAGACCCAGTACTTC. Protein: CASSYQLRGGKETQYF.

The chain couples TRBV6-5 to TRBJ1-1; no firm D call. V shed 3 bases and J shed 0 bases, with 11 bases lying between them. This CDR3 contains 15 residues. Per germline, CDR1 MNHEY and CDR2 SVGAGI. The CDR3 region is CASSYSRRLNTEAFF. For the CDR3, the DNA is TGTGCCAGCAGTTATAGTCGCCGCCTGAACACTGAAGCTTTCTTT.

J is TRBJ2-7 and V is TRBV4-2; tentative D call: TRBD1 (6 bases). CDR1 is LGHNA and CDR2 is YNFKEQ in the germline V gene. The CDR3 totals 15 residues. The V and J ends lost 0 bases and 2 bases respectively, with 11 bases between them. The CDR3 spells CASSQEGAYPYEQYF. DNA for the CDR3: TGTGCCAGCAGCCAAGAGGGGGCCTATCCCTACGAGCAGTACTTC.

This chain connects TRBV7-2 to TRBJ2-7, with 10 bases that match TRBD2. This CDR3 is 15 amino acids long. Trimming removed 3 bases from V and 0 bases from J; junction bases left unmatched: 2. Germline loops: CDR1 SGHTA, CDR2 FQGNSA. The CDR3: CASSFASGSSYEQYF. CDR3 nucleotide sequence: TGTGCCAGCAGCTTTGCTAGCGGGAGCTCCTACGAGCAGTACTTC.

The chain carries TRBV2 and TRBJ2-3, with D tentatively TRBD2 (5 bases). The CDR3 contains 14 residues. Germline V gene lookup returns CDR1 SNHLY and CDR2 FYNNEI. V shed 10 bases and J shed 8 bases, with 22 bases lying between them. DNA for the CDR3: TGTGCCACCGGGATGAGAGGGCTACCGGGTACGCAGTATTTT. Amino acids: CATGMRGLPGTQYF.

The table lists this clone with a count of one. The genes are TRBV5-6 and TRBJ1-5; 9 bases line up with TRBD1. CDR1 SGHDT and CDR2 YYEEEE come from the germline V gene. The CDR3 spans 16 residues. Unmatched junction bases numbered 8, after V lost 3 bases and J lost 4 bases. CDR3 in amino acids: CASSSLRQGDNQPQHF. CDR3 sequence (DNA): TGTGCCAGCAGCTCATTACGACAGGGGGATAATCAGCCCCAGCATTTT.

This chain links TRBV2 with TRBJ1-4; perhaps TRBD1 as D (6 bases). There are 14 residues in the CDR3. V was pared by 3 bases and J by 7 bases, with 12 bases between. Germline CDR1 and CDR2: SNHLY and FYNNEI. CDR3 in DNA: TGTGCCAGCAGTGATGACAGGTCGGCTGAAAAACTGTTTTTT. This encodes CASSDDRSAEKLFF.